Below are 5 T cell receptor beta chains sequenced from a single sample in a study of CD8 T cells in Susac syndrome. Random hexamers primed reverse transcription of about 0.5 to 1 ug RNA. TCRdb reprocessed the immunoSEQ multiplex PCR reads with MiXCR, giving one entry per CDR3 protein. Altogether 180,000 or so distinct CDR3 sequences are present, around 96% being singletons, with the ten largest covering around 0.14%. The sample comprised CD4+ T cells from PBMCs. These receptors all come from a human donor in good health.

This chain links TRBV5-1 with TRBJ2-1; 7 bases map to TRBD1. Losses at the gene ends were 4 bases for V and 5 bases for J; bases not matched to a gene: 9. CDR1 and CDR2 (germline): SGHRS, YFSETQ. The CDR3 loop spans 15 amino acids. In DNA, the CDR3 is TGCGCCAGCAGCGCGGCGACAGGGTATAACAATGAGCAGTTCTTC. Protein: CASSAATGYNNEQFF.

The chain employs TRBV6-2 or TRBV6-3 and TRBJ2-3; D is unresolved. Trimming took off 8 bases at V and 6 bases at J, with 15 bases between the two ends. The CDR3 length is 13 residues. Germline CDR1 is MNHEY and CDR2 is SVGEGT. Here the CDR3 DNA reads TGTGCCAGCGCTAAACCCGCCCCGGATACGCAGTATTTT. Residues: CASAKPAPDTQYF.

The chain has TRBV10-3 and TRBJ2-3; 11 bases align to TRBD2. The CDR3 consists of 15 residues. The germline gives CDR1 ENHRY, CDR2 SYGVKD. V lost 9 bases, J lost 4 bases, and 9 bases stayed unmatched. For the CDR3, the DNA is TGTGCCATAACACAGCTAGCGGGGGGCCCAGATACGCAGTATTTT. Translating it yields CAITQLAGGPDTQYF.

This chain uses TRBV7-8 with TRBJ1-2; D not certain. V was cut by 1 base and J by 7 bases, with 10 bases left in between. Germline V CDR1 and CDR2: SGHVS, FQNEAQ. CDR3 length equals 13 residues. CDR3 sequence reads: CASSLGGGSGYTF. CDR3 DNA: TGTGCCAGCAGCTTAGGCGGTGGCTCTGGCTACACCTTC.

The count of this clonotype is one. The V call is TRBV3-1, the J call TRBJ1-6; TRBD1 matches 10 bases. The CDR3 is 15 amino acids. With V trimmed by 5 bases and J by 10 bases, 8 bases remained unmatched. The germline V gene encodes CDR1 LGHDT and CDR2 YNNKEL (reference sequence). The CDR3 region is CASSARTGGESPLHF. The DNA for the CDR3 is TGTGCCAGCAGCGCGAGGACAGGGGGGGAATCACCCCTCCACTTT.